This TCR beta chain derives from a study of blood T cell repertoires in COVID-19. Across the study: From T cells, B-cell-depleted T cells, or PBMCs came the material, which was cDNA or gDNA.

Per the authors' pipeline: Amplification with reference gene primers provided the estimates of nucleated cell counts. Assay used: immunoSEQ multiplex PCR; TCRdb lists only in-frame clones, some missing. V, J and clone size are taken as reported in that table, and D and trimming were inferred from the DNA itself. Of about 240,000 clones in the sample, around 85% were seen once. V lost 4 bases to trimming and J lost 0 bases; unmatched junction nucleotides: 7. The germline CDR1 and CDR2 sequences are MNHNS and SASEGT. The CDR3 is made up of 19 amino acids. This chain joins TRBV6-1 and TRBJ2-2; 14 nucleotides line up with TRBD2. Source material: peripheral blood. This clonotype was obtained from a woman aged 55-70 years with active or convalescent COVID-19. Here the CDR3 reads CASSGLAGGPVTNTGELFF. The CDR3 region has the DNA TGTGCCAGCAGTGGACTAGCGGGAGGGCCTGTAACGAACACCGGGGAGCTGTTTTTT.